Shown below are 24 T cell receptor beta chains from a single sample sequenced in a study of T-cell reconstitution after alpha-beta-depleted transplantation in children. Preparation of the TCRbeta library used unique molecular identifiers. Using its own MiXCR run on the PCR reads, TCRdb lists one record per CDR3 protein. Of approximately 520,000 distinct CDR3 sequences in the sample, around a third were seen once. This sample comprised PBMCs from the stem cell graft donor, obtained from the stem cell graft. The receptors here all came from a human donor who donated a stem cell graft to a child with aplastic anemia.

The table lists this clonotype with a few counts. The chain employs TRBV6-1 and TRBJ2-3, with TRBD2 identical over 7 bases. CDR3 length equals 16 residues. V lost 6 bases and J lost 8; bases outside the gene matches: 17. Germline V CDR1 and CDR2: MNHNS, SASEGT. CDR3 bases: TGTGCCAGCAGCACCACTCTTTTACTGAGCGGGACTACGCAGTATTTT. Its protein product is CASSTTLLLSGTTQYF.

This clonotype was counted only a few times. The chain employs TRBV5-1 and TRBJ2-1; no firm D call. Germline V gene sequence: CDR1 SGHRS, CDR2 YFSETQ. V shed 6 bases and J shed 2 bases, with 6 bases lying between them. The CDR3 contains 12 residues. CDR3 loop: CASMSAYNEQFF. In DNA form, the CDR3 reads TGCGCCAGCATGTCCGCCTACAATGAGCAGTTCTTC.

The chain links TRBV7-9 to TRBJ1-2; TRBD1 matches 7 bases. V shed 0 bases and J 4 bases; nucleotides not matched to a gene: 5. Germline assignment: CDR1 SEHNR and CDR2 FQNEAQ (reference sequence). The CDR3 covers 15 residues. CDR3 protein: CASSLADRAGYGYTF. DNA for the CDR3: TGTGCCAGCAGCTTAGCAGACAGGGCAGGCTATGGCTACACCTTC.

This chain joins TRBV29-1 and TRBJ2-6; TRBD2 matches at 8 bases. This CDR3 contains 15 residues. V lost 6 bases and J lost 1; bases outside the gene matches: 5. Looked up from germline, CDR1 is SQVTM and CDR2 is ANQGSEA. This CDR3 is CSVPGGGSGANVLTF. The DNA of the CDR3 is TGCAGCGTCCCGGGGGGGGGATCTGGGGCCAACGTCCTGACTTTC. Full variable domain (rest looked up from reference TRBV29-1 and TRBJ2-6): SAVISQKPSRDICQRGTSLTIQCQVDSQVTMMFWYRQQPGQSLTLIATANQGSEATYESGFVIDKFPISRPNLTFSTLTVSNMSPEDSSIYLCSVPGGGSGANVLTFGAGSRLTVL.

This clonotype was seen a few times. This chain uses TRBV5-1 with TRBJ1-5; D call uncertain. Between the trimmed V and J ends, which lost 0 bases and 4 bases, there was a span of 8 bases. Germline lookup yields CDR1 SGHRS and CDR2 YFSETQ. The CDR3 length is 14 residues. This chain's CDR3 is CASSLGTENQPQHF. DNA for the CDR3: TGCGCCAGCAGCTTGGGTACGGAGAATCAGCCCCAGCATTTT.

This sequence joins TRBV27 and TRBJ2-7, with D tentatively TRBD1 (6 bases). V was shortened by 5 bases and J by 0 bases, with 14 bases between the two germline ends. The CDR3 consists of 15 residues. CDR1 MNHEY and CDR2 SMNVEV come from the germline V gene (reference sequence). The CDR3 here is CASSPGDKSSYEQYV. CDR3 nucleotides: TGTGCCAGCAGTCCAGGGGACAAGAGCTCCTACGAGCAGTACGTC.

This chain links TRBV18 with TRBJ1-4; 8 nucleotides agree with TRBD1. Germline assignment: CDR1 KGHSH and CDR2 LQKENI. V dropped 3 bases and J dropped 8; count of bases not matched to a gene: 2. The CDR3 sequence is 13 residues long. The CDR3 protein is CASSPRQGEKLFF. CDR3 DNA sequence: TGTGCCAGCTCACCTCGACAGGGGGAAAAACTGTTTTTT.

The chain combines TRBV7-3 with TRBJ1-4, with a weak D call TRBD1 (6 bases). Germline lookup yields CDR1 SGHTA and CDR2 FQGTGA. V lost 6 bases to trimming and J lost 1 base, with 9 bases between them. This CDR3 is 14 amino acids long. CDR3 DNA: TGTGCCAGCAGTCAAGGGGGAACTAATGAAAAACTGTTTTTT. This codes for CASSQGGTNEKLFF.

The chain uses TRBV12-3 or TRBV12-4 and TRBJ1-2; 7 bases align to TRBD1. The CDR3 is 14 amino acids. The junction had 3 bases not matched to a gene; V was cut back by 3 bases and J by 2 bases. The CDR3 bases are TGTGCCAGCAGTTTTGGCAGGGGGAACTATGGCTACACCTTC. This encodes CASSFGRGNYGYTF.

In this sample, this clonotype turned up once. J is TRBJ2-3 and V is TRBV7-8; D possibly corresponds to TRBD2 (5 bases). Trimming stripped 4 bases from V and 6 bases from J, with 17 bases between. CDR3 length: 15 residues. Germline lookup yields CDR1 SGHVS and CDR2 FQNEAQ. The CDR3 here is CASSSRTDWEDTQYF. The DNA of the CDR3 is TGTGCCAGCAGCTCCCGGACGGATTGGGAGGATACGCAGTATTTT.

Remarks on this clonotype: One end of the junction varies from germline; a read error may be responsible. This rearrangement joins TRBV6-1 to TRBJ1-5; no reliable D call. Germline V lookup: CDR1 MNHNS, CDR2 SASEGT. The CDR3 totals 14 residues. The CDR3 DNA sequence: TGTGCCAGCAGAGAAGGGTTCGGAAATCAGCCCCAGCATTTT. Its translation: CASREGFGNQPQHF.

This chain uses TRBV7-9 with TRBJ2-2; D gene uncertain. Germline V gives CDR1 SEHNR, CDR2 FQNEAQ (reference sequence). This CDR3 comprises 14 residues. V lost 5 bases and J lost 2, with 9 bases in between. CDR3: CASSQLTNTGELFF. In nucleotides, the CDR3 is TGTGCCAGCAGCCAATTGACAAACACCGGGGAGCTGTTTTTT.

The chain joins TRBV12-3 or TRBV12-4 to TRBJ1-2; 7 nucleotides line up with TRBD1. The CDR3 totals 13 residues. V lost 3 bases, J lost 7 bases, and 5 bases stayed unmatched. CDR3 in DNA: TGTGCCAGCAGTTTGGACAGGTCGGCTGGCTACACCTTC. Protein: CASSLDRSAGYTF.

This clonotype was counted between two and nine times. The chain employs TRBV7-2 and TRBJ2-1; D remains ambiguous. V was pared by 0 bases and J by 5 bases, with 11 bases between. CDR3 length: 15 amino acids. The V gene's germline CDR1 is SGHTA and CDR2 FQGNSA. The CDR3 reads CASSLARPANNEQFF. The CDR3, as DNA: TGTGCCAGCAGCTTAGCCCGCCCCGCGAACAATGAGCAGTTCTTC.

This chain uses TRBV12-3 or TRBV12-4 with TRBJ2-5; D is unclear. The V end was cut by 10 bases, the J end by 4 bases, with 13 bases between. The CDR3 is made up of 12 amino acids. The DNA of the CDR3 is TGTGCCACCGGCAGTGTGGGAGAGACCCAGTACTTC. Its translation is CATGSVGETQYF.

The chain carries TRBV11-2 and TRBJ1-1, with 10 bases identical to TRBD1. The CDR3 sequence is 18 residues long. The germline V gene encodes CDR1 SGHAT and CDR2 FQNNGV. Trimming at V came to 5 bases and at J to 3 bases, leaving 15 bases not matched to a gene. The CDR3 DNA sequence: TGTGCCAGCAGCCCCGCCGGACAGGGGGTGGGTGCGGACACTGAAGCTTTCTTT. Its translation is CASSPAGQGVGADTEAFF.

The sample holds a few counts of this clonotype. J is TRBJ2-1 and V is TRBV5-1; D possibly corresponds to TRBD1 (6 bases). The germline CDR1 and CDR2 sequences are SGHRS and YFSETQ. The CDR3 totals 16 residues. V was trimmed by 2 bases and J by 0 bases, leaving 12 bases between them. The CDR3 spells CASSLITGSSYNEQFF. DNA for the CDR3: TGCGCCAGCAGCTTAATCACAGGGAGCTCCTACAATGAGCAGTTCTTC. Using reference TRBV5-1 and TRBJ2-1 for the parts outside the CDR3, the full variable domain is KAGVTQTPRYLIKTRGQQVTLSCSPISGHRSVSWYQQTPGQGLQFLFEYFSETQRNKGNFPGRFSGRQFSNSRSEMNVSTLELGDSALYLCASSLITGSSYNEQFFGPGTRLTVL.

This clonotype has more than one count but fewer than ten. The V gene is TRBV7-2, the J gene TRBJ1-1; D possibly corresponds to TRBD1 (6 bases). Trimming stripped 2 bases from V and 5 bases from J, with 15 bases between. This CDR3 is built from 15 residues. Germline assignment: CDR1 SGHTA and CDR2 FQGNSA. The CDR3 DNA follows: TGTGCCAGCAGCTTATGGGGGGGCGCGAGGACTGAAGCTTTCTTT. Amino acids: CASSLWGGARTEAFF.

The sample holds many counts of this clonotype. The V and J genes are TRBV12-3 or TRBV12-4 and TRBJ2-7, with 8 bases matching TRBD2. Trimming cost V 2 bases and J 2 bases; bases outside gene matches: 8. There are 16 residues in the CDR3. DNA for the CDR3: TGTGCCAGCAGTTTAACCCCCCGAGCGGGAGCCTACGAGCAGTACTTC. This sequence encodes CASSLTPRAGAYEQYF.

The table lists this clonotype with a few counts. The chain is built from TRBV7-2 and TRBJ2-3, with TRBD1 matching over 11 bases. Germline-derived CDR1 and CDR2 are SGHTA and FQGNSA. V was clipped by 4 bases and J by 9 bases; unmatched bases: 6. The CDR3 covers 14 residues. The CDR3 reads CASSSDRGPRTQYF. The CDR3 nucleotides read TGTGCCAGCAGCTCGGACAGGGGGCCTCGGACGCAGTATTTT.

This clonotype has only a few counts. This chain uses TRBV12-3 or TRBV12-4 with TRBJ2-7; tentative D call: TRBD2 (6 bases). V lost 2 bases to trimming and J lost 5 bases, with 10 bases between them. The CDR3 extends over 13 amino acids. CDR3 region: CASSLRGSHEQYV. The CDR3 DNA is TGTGCCAGCAGTTTACGGGGGTCTCACGAGCAGTACGTC.

The chain is built from TRBV7-9 and TRBJ1-2; possibly TRBD1 for D (5 bases). CDR1 and CDR2 from the germline V gene are SEHNR and FQNEAQ (reference sequence). Trimming cost V 5 bases and J 6 bases, with 7 bases left between them. The CDR3 loop spans 11 amino acids. DNA of the CDR3: TGTGCCAGCAGCCGGACAAATGGCTACACCTTC. Translating it yields CASSRTNGYTF.

The genes are TRBV5-1 and TRBJ1-4, with D possibly TRBD1 on 5 matching bases. Trimming left V 0 bases short and J 6 bases short, with 9 bases between. The germline CDR1 and CDR2 sequences are SGHRS and YFSETQ. CDR3 length equals 14 residues. CDR3 nucleotide sequence: TGCGCCAGCAGCTTGGCTCCAGGGCATGAAAAACTGTTTTTT. Its translation is CASSLAPGHEKLFF.

The chain joins TRBV11-1 to TRBJ2-7; 11 nucleotides agree with TRBD2. V lost 5 bases and J lost 2; bases outside the gene matches: 17. The CDR3 has 19 amino acids. Germline CDR1 SGHAT, CDR2 FQDESV (reference sequence). The CDR3 region has the DNA TGTGCCAGCAGCCCCCCAAGAGCTAGCGGGAGGATGGTCCCCTACGAGCAGTACTTC. It codes for CASSPPRASGRMVPYEQYF. The variable domain in full, with the rest retrieved from reference TRBV11-1 and TRBJ2-7, is EAEVAQSPRYKITEKSQAVAFWCDPISGHATLYWYRQILGQGPELLVQFQDESVVDDSQLPKDRFSAERLKGVDSTLKIQPAELGDSAMYLCASSPPRASGRMVPYEQYFGPGTRLTVT.